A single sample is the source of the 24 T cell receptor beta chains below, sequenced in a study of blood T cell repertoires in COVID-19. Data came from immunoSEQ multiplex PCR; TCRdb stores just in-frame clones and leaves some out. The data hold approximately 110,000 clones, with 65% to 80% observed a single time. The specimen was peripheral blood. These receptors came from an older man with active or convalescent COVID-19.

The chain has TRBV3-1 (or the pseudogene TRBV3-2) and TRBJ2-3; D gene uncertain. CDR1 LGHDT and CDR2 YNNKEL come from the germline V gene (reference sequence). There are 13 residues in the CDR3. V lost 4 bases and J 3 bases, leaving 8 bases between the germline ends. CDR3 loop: CASSLLVTDTQYF. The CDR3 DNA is TGTGCCAGCAGCCTCCTAGTGACAGATACGCAGTATTTT.

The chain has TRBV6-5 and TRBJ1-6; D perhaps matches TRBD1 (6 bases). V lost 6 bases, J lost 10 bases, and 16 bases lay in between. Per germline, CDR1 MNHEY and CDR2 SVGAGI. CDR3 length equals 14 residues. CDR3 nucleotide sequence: TGTGCCAGCAGCCCCCAGGGGAGGGGATCACCCCTCCACTTT. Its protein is CASSPQGRGSPLHF.

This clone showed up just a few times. CDR3 region: CASSSHRAGYTF. CDR3 nucleotide sequence: TGTGCCAGCAGCTCACACAGGGCTGGCTACACCTTC. The rearrangement joins TRBV11-1 to TRBJ1-2; D perhaps matches TRBD1 (6 bases). With 4 bases removed from V and 7 bases from J, the gap between germline ends came to 10 bases. Germline V gives CDR1 SGHAT, CDR2 FQDESV (reference sequence). This CDR3 region has 12 residues. The complete variable domain, with remaining parts taken from reference TRBV11-1 and TRBJ1-2, reads EAEVAQSPRYKITEKSQAVAFWCDPISGHATLYWYRQILGQGPELLVQFQDESVVDDSQLPKDRFSAERLKGVDSTLKIQPAELGDSAMYLCASSSHRAGYTFGSGTRLTVV.

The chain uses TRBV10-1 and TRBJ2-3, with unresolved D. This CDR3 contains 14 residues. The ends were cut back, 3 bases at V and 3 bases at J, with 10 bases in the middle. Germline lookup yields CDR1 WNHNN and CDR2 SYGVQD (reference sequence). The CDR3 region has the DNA TGCGCCAGCAGTGACGGTGAGACAACAGATACGCAGTATTTT. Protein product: CASSDGETTDTQYF.

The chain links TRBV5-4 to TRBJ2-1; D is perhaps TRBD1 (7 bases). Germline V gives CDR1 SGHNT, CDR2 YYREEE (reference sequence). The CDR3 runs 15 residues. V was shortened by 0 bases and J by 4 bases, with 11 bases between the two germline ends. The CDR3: CASSLGQGGYNEQFF. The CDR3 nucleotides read TGTGCCAGCAGCTTGGGCCAGGGGGGATACAATGAGCAGTTCTTC.

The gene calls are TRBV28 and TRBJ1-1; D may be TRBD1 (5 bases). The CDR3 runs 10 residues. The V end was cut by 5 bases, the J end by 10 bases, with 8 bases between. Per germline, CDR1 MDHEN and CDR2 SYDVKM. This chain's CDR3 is CASSRGVAFF. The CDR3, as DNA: TGTGCCAGCAGTAGGGGTGTAGCTTTCTTT.

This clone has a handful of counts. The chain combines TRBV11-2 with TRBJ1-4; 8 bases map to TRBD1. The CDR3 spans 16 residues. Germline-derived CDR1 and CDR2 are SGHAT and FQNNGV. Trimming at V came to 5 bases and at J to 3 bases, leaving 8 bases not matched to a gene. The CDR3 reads CASSPRKGQANEKLFF. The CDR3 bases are TGTGCCAGCAGCCCCCGAAAGGGACAGGCTAATGAAAAACTGTTTTTT.

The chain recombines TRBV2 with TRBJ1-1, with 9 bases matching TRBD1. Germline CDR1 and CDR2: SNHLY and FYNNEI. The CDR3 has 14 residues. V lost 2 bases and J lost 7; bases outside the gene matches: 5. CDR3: CASSEWGQGSEAFF. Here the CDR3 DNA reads TGTGCCAGCAGTGAATGGGGACAGGGTAGTGAAGCTTTCTTT.

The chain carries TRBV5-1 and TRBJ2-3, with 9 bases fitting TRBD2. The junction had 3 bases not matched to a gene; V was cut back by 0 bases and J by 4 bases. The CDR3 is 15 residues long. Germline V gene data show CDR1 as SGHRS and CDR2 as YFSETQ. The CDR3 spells CASSLDSGGSDTQYF. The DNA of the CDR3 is TGCGCCAGCAGCTTGGATAGCGGGGGATCAGATACGCAGTATTTT.

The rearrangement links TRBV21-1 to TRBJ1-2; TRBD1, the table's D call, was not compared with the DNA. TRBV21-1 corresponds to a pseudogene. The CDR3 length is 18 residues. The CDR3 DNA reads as TGTGCCAGCAGCAAAGGTCGGGGTACAGGGGGCAAAGGCTATGGCTACACCTTC. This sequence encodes CASSKGRGTGGKGYGYTF.

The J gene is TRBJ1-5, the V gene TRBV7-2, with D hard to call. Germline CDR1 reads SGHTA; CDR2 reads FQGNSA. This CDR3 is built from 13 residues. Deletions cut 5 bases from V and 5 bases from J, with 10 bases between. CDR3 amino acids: CASSLVRDQPQHF. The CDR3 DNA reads TGTGCCAGCAGCCTGGTCCGGGATCAGCCCCAGCATTTT.

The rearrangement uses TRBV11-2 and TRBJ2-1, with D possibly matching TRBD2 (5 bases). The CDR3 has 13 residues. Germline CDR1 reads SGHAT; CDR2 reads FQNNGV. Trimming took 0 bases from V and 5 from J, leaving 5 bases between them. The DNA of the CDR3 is TGTGCCAGCAGCTTAGAGCGGGACAATGAGCAGTTCTTC. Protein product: CASSLERDNEQFF.

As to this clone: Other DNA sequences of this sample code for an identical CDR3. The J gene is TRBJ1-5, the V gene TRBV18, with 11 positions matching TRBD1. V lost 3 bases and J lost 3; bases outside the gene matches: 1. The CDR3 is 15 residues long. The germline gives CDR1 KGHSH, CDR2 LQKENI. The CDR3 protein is CASSPGQGDNQPQHF. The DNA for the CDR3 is TGTGCCAGCTCACCGGGACAGGGGGACAATCAGCCCCAGCATTTT.

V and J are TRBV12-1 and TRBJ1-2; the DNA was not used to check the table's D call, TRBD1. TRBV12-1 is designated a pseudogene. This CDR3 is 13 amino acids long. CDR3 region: CASTWGLGYGYTF. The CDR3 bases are TGTGCCAGCACCTGGGGGCTCGGCTATGGCTACACCTTC.

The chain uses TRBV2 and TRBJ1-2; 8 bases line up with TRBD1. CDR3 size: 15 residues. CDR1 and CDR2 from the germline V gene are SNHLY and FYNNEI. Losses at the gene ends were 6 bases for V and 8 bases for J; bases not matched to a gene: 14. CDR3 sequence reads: CASRGRATGVYGYTF. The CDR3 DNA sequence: TGTGCCAGCAGGGGCCGGGCGACAGGGGTCTACGGCTACACCTTC. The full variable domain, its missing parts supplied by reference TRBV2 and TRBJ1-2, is EPEVTQTPSHQVTQMGQEVILRCVPISNHLYFYWYRQILGQKVEFLVSFYNNEISEKSEIFDDQFSVERPDGSNFTLKIRSTKLEDSAMYFCASRGRATGVYGYTFGSGTRLTVV.

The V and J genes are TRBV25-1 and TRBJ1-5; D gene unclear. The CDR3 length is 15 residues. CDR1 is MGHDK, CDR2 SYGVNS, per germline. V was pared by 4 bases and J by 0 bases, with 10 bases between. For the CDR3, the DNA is TGTGCCAGCAGTGCCAGTTCCAGTAGCAATCAGCCCCAGCATTTT. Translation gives CASSASSSSNQPQHF.

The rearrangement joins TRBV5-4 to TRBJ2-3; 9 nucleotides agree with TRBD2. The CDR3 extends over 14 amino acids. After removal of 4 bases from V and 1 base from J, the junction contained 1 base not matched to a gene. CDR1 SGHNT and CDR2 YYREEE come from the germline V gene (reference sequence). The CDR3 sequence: CASSRTSGTDTQYF. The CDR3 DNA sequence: TGTGCCAGCAGCCGGACTAGCGGCACAGATACGCAGTATTTT. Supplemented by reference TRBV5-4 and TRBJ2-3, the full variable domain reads ETGVTQSPTHLIKTRGQQVTLRCSSQSGHNTVSWYQQALGQGPQFIFQYYREEENGRGNFPPRFSGLQFPNYSSELNVNALELDDSALYLCASSRTSGTDTQYFGPGTRLTVL.

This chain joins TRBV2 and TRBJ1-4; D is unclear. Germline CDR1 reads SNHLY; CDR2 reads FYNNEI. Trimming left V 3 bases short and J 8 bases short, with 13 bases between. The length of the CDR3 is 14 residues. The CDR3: CASSDPGLEEKLFF. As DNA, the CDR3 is TGTGCCAGCAGTGACCCAGGACTGGAGGAAAAACTGTTTTTT.

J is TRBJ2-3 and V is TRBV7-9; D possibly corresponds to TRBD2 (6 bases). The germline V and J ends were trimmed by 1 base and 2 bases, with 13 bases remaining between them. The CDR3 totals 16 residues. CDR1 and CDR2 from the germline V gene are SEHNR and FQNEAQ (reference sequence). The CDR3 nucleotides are TGTGCCAGCAGCTTAGGCCTAGCGCCTTTCACAGATACGCAGTATTTT. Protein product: CASSLGLAPFTDTQYF.

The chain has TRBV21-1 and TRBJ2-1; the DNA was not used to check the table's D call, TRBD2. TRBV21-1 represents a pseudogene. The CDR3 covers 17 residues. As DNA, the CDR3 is TGTGCCAGCAGCAAATATCCTAGCGGCACCTGCTACAATGAGCAGTTCTTC. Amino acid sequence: CASSKYPSGTCYNEQFF.

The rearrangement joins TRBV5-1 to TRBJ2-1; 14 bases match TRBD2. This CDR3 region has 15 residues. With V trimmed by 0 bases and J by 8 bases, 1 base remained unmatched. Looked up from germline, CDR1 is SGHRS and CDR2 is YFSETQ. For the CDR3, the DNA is TGCGCCAGCAGCTTGGGGACTAGCGGGGGGTATGAGCAGTTCTTC. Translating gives CASSLGTSGGYEQFF. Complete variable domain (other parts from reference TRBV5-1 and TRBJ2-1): KAGVTQTPRYLIKTRGQQVTLSCSPISGHRSVSWYQQTPGQGLQFLFEYFSETQRNKGNFPGRFSGRQFSNSRSEMNVSTLELGDSALYLCASSLGTSGGYEQFFGPGTRLTVL.

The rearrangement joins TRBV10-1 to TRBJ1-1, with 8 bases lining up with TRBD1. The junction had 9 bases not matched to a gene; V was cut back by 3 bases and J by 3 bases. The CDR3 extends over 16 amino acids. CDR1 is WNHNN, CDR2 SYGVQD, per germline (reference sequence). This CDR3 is CASSDGSGGGYTEAFF. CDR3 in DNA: TGCGCCAGCAGTGATGGGTCAGGGGGCGGTTACACTGAAGCTTTCTTT.

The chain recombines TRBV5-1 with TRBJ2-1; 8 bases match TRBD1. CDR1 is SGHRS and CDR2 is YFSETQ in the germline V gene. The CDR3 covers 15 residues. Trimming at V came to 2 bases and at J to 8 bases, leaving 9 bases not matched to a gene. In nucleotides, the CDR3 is TGCGCCAGCAGCTTTGGACCAGGGGGCTTCGATGAGCAGTTCTTC. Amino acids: CASSFGPGGFDEQFF.

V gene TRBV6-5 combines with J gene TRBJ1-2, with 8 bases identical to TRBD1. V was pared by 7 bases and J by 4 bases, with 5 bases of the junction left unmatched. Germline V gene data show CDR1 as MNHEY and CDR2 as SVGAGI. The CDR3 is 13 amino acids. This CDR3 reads CASTRGQGYGYTF. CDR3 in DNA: TGTGCCAGCACCAGGGGGCAGGGCTATGGCTACACCTTC.